This T cell receptor beta chain was obtained from a study of identical twins (dated by TCRdb to the mid-2010s). Concerning the study at large: To test whether fetal clonotypes persist, the study used deep sequencing on TCR alpha and beta repertoires from monozygotic twins, unrelated adults of various ages, and cord blood. Replicate twin experiments were performed at different times using different library preparation protocols to rule out contamination. What the authors observed across the whole study: The excess sharing between twins in beta out-of-frame sequences was weaker because fewer shared sequences reduced the signal-to-noise ratio. Compared with coincidental sharing between unrelated individuals, out-of-frame TCR alpha sequences shared between twins showed an excess of sequences with low generation probability. Zero-insertion analyses could be partly confounded by invariant T cells such as MAIT and iNKT, though diverse VJ usage argued against such confounding for most clonotypes. In monozygotic twins, recombination models systematically underestimated out-of-frame TCR alpha sharing, but the models matched the sharing seen between unrelated individuals. Abundant cord blood beta clonotypes had fewer insertions, young adult naive repertoires showed a similar but weaker trend, and memory repertoires showed no such trend. Because the same donors could not be followed over many years, conclusions were based on cross-sectional statistical analysis.

Every donor in the study was a healthy Caucasian. Three pairs of female monozygotic twins, all aged about 18 to 30 years, made up the twin cohort. Miltenyi CD45RO+ enrichment and human naive T-cell isolation kits were used to isolate memory (CD45RO+) and naive T cells from PBMC. Receptor libraries were prepared by 5' RACE. Sequencing was carried out with an Illumina HiSeq 2000. A universal primer binding site was introduced by template switching, and a unique molecular identifier was present in the final cDNA, enabling accurate counting of TCR cDNA molecules. First-strand cDNA for TCR alpha and beta chains was synthesized from specific primers in the conserved constant-segment region. Each cDNA library was double barcoded, with a SMART-Mk sample barcode plus Illumina barcodes, to control for contamination. TruSeq adapter sequences and Illumina sample barcodes were added in two successive PCR steps. TCR alpha and beta cDNA libraries were sequenced on the Illumina HiSeq platform with custom primers. As for how the authors treated the data: Unique molecular identifiers were extracted from raw reads with MiGEC, and CDR3 positions were determined with MiXCR. For each individual, recombination models were inferred using an EM algorithm with the repgenHMM and IGoR tools. Shared clonotype analysis was performed with the tcR package in R, normalizing sharing by the product of cloneset sizes. To study raw recombination without the effects of thymic and clonal selection, out-of-frame nonproductive sequences were analyzed. The raw public data were reprocessed by TCRdb itself: fastp quality trimming at Q25, MiXCR clonotype calling, in-frame beta chains only. Each CDR3 protein gets just one entry, which takes the most common genes and DNA from the rows behind it. In this record, the V and J calls reflect TCRdb's handling and not the investigators' own analysis. A total of fewer than 350,000 distinct CDR3 sequences appear in this sample, roughly 8.6% of them only once. The leading ten clones occupy around 2.1% of the sample.

The sample holds many counts of this clonotype. Its binding antigen is unknown. Base quality data are lacking; no much larger clone is found one base away. Taken from the germline V gene, the CDR1 and CDR2 loops are SGHRS and YFSETQ. Relative to germline, V is missing 0 bases and J is missing 7 bases, with 4 bases of the junction outside any gene match. The CDR3 runs 15 residues from the cysteine to the phenylalanine. The read is trimmed to its CDR3 DNA, 45 bases read in frame from base 1. The same data also went into a second study, on yellow fever vaccine responses in identical twins. Taken from the second paper: According to the authors, in identical twins the way T cells responded to vaccination appeared partly convergent and partly personalized. The study precisely tracked vaccine-responding T cell clones in identical twins.

Sequences were obtained from memory (CD45RO+) T cells sorted from blood. In light of the paper, this sample's cell subset or site label describes: CD45RO+ enriched T cells. The rearrangement joined TRBV5-1 to TRBJ2-2, and 9 bases in between align with TRBD1. This TCR came from a young woman in good health. The CDR3 protein is CASSLVQGAIGELFF. Read as DNA, the sequence is TGCGCCAGCAGCTTGGTACAGGGGGCAATCGGGGAGCTGTTTTTT.